The 20 T cell receptor beta chains listed next were all sequenced from one sample in a study of blood T cell repertoires in COVID-19. Libraries were prepared by immunoSEQ multiplex PCR; TCRdb keeps only in-frame clonotypes and omits some of them. The repertoire holds about 440,000 clones, roughly 88% seen once, with roughly an eighth in the top ten. Material: peripheral blood. The receptors were sampled from a woman aged 45-65 years with COVID-19, enrolled during active disease.

V and J are TRBV19 and TRBJ2-5, with D tentatively TRBD1 (5 bases). Deletions cut 0 bases from V and 4 bases from J, with 12 bases between. Germline lookup yields CDR1 LNHDA and CDR2 SQIVND (reference sequence). The length of the CDR3 is 15 residues. The CDR3, as DNA: TGTGCCAGTAGTATAGACCGGCAGGGTCCAGAGACCCAGTACTTC. Residues: CASSIDRQGPETQYF. The whole variable domain, filled in from reference TRBV19 and TRBJ2-5, reads DGGITQSPKYLFRKEGQNVTLSCEQNLNHDAMYWYRQDPGQGLRLIYYSQIVNDFQKGDIAEGYSVSREKKESFPLTVTSAQKNPTAFYLCASSIDRQGPETQYFGPGTRLLVL.

CDR3 protein: CASSFRDRGQGGYTF. The DNA for the CDR3 is TGTGCCAGCAGCTTTAGGGACAGGGGGCAGGGTGGCTACACCTTC. J is TRBJ1-2 and V is TRBV2; 12 bases match TRBD1. CDR3 length: 15 amino acids. Germline V gives CDR1 SNHLY, CDR2 FYNNEI. The V segment lost 6 bases and the J segment 7 bases; nucleotides outside the gene matches: 9. Together with reference TRBV2 and TRBJ1-2, the CDR3 gives the full variable domain: EPEVTQTPSHQVTQMGQEVILRCVPISNHLYFYWYRQILGQKVEFLVSFYNNEISEKSEIFDDQFSVERPDGSNFTLKIRSTKLEDSAMYFCASSFRDRGQGGYTFGSGTRLTVV.

This chain connects TRBV6-1 to TRBJ1-3; 7 bases are shared with TRBD1. The V and J ends lost 8 bases and 4 bases, in that order; junction bases with no gene match: 11. This CDR3 contains 15 residues. Germline assignment: CDR1 MNHNS and CDR2 SASEGT. CDR3 residues: CASRGGGTVGNTIYF. Written as DNA, the CDR3 is TGTGCCAGCCGGGGTGGGGGGACAGTCGGAAACACCATATATTTT.

The chain uses TRBV21-1 and TRBJ2-7; the D call of TRBD1 is as the table states it, not checked on the DNA. TRBV21-1 is an annotated pseudogene. The CDR3 covers 15 residues. CDR3 DNA sequence: TGTGCCAGCAGCAAAGCCTGGGACACATCCTACGAGCAGTACTTC. It encodes CASSKAWDTSYEQYF.

In its sample, this clone was seen a few times. J is TRBJ2-7 and V is TRBV7-2; perhaps TRBD2 as D (6 bases). V was clipped by 3 bases and J by 0 bases, with 15 bases between them. CDR3 size: 16 residues. From germline, CDR1 is SGHTA and CDR2 FQGNSA. The DNA of the CDR3 is TGTGCCAGCAGCTTGTTTGGGACTTCCAGCTCCTACGAGCAGTACTTC. It encodes CASSLFGTSSSYEQYF.

This rearrangement joins TRBV10-2 to TRBJ2-7, with TRBD1 matching 8 bases. The CDR3 has 14 amino acids. Germline CDR1 is WSHSY and CDR2 is SAAADI. V was clipped by 2 bases and J by 1 base; unmatched bases: 1. This chain's CDR3 is CASSERTGSYEQYF. The CDR3 DNA follows: TGCGCCAGCAGTGAGAGGACAGGGTCCTACGAGCAGTACTTC.

The chain is built from TRBV18 and TRBJ2-3; 10 nucleotides match TRBD2. Unmatched junction bases numbered 6, after V lost 2 bases and J lost 4 bases. CDR1 is KGHSH, CDR2 LQKENI, per germline. The CDR3 runs 16 residues. The CDR3 coding sequence is TGTGCCAGCTCACCATGGGCTAGCGGGGGATCAGATACGCAGTATTTT. Its protein product is CASSPWASGGSDTQYF.

This chain joins TRBV24-1 and TRBJ2-7; TRBD1 is a possible D gene (6 bases). This CDR3 spans 12 amino acids. V lost 7 bases, J lost 6 bases, and 12 bases lay in between. CDR1 KGHDR and CDR2 SFDVKD come from the germline V gene. The CDR3 coding sequence is TGTGCCACCAGGAACAGGGTAGTCGAGCAGTACTTC. Amino acids: CATRNRVVEQYF.

This clone was recorded once. The V call is TRBV18, the J call TRBJ2-2; the match to TRBD2 covers 7 bases. Unmatched junction bases numbered 6, after V lost 2 bases and J lost 3 bases. The V gene's germline CDR1 is KGHSH and CDR2 LQKENI. The CDR3 loop spans 16 amino acids. CDR3 sequence (DNA): TGTGCCAGCTCACCAAATCAGGCGGGGGACACCGGGGAGCTGTTTTTT. It codes for CASSPNQAGDTGELFF.

This clone showed up many times. CDR3 region: CASSFNDRVNTEAFF. DNA for the CDR3: TGTGCCAGCAGCTTCAACGACAGGGTTAACACTGAAGCTTTCTTT. The chain combines TRBV7-9 with TRBJ1-1, with 7 positions matching TRBD1. The CDR3 is made up of 15 amino acids. The germline gives CDR1 SEHNR, CDR2 FQNEAQ (reference sequence). After removal of 3 bases from V and 2 bases from J, the junction contained 6 bases not matched to a gene.

The CDR3: CASSLRPGQTRNEQFF. In nucleotides, the CDR3 is TGCGCCAGCAGCCTTCGTCCGGGACAGACCCGGAATGAGCAGTTCTTC. This chain uses TRBV5-1 with TRBJ2-1; TRBD1 agrees at 7 bases. This CDR3 spans 16 amino acids. V gave up 4 bases and J gave up 7 bases; unmatched junction bases: 14. Germline V gene sequence: CDR1 SGHRS, CDR2 YFSETQ.

The V and J genes are TRBV7-9 and TRBJ2-7, with TRBD1 identical over 9 bases. V dropped 5 bases and J dropped 3; count of bases not matched to a gene: 8. The CDR3 is 15 residues long. CDR1 is SEHNR and CDR2 is FQNEAQ in the germline V gene (reference sequence). CDR3 protein: CASSPDRGMLYEQYF. Written as DNA, the CDR3 is TGTGCCAGCAGCCCAGACAGGGGGATGCTCTACGAGCAGTACTTC.

J is TRBJ2-1 and V is TRBV10-1; tentative D call: TRBD2 (5 bases). The CDR3 runs to 13 residues. The germline CDR1 and CDR2 sequences are WNHNN and SYGVQD (reference sequence). The V end was cut by 2 bases, the J end by 9 bases, with 11 bases between. The chain's CDR3 is CASSEVVGGEQFF. The CDR3 nucleotides read TGCGCCAGCAGTGAGGTGGTAGGAGGTGAGCAGTTCTTC.

This clone came up once. The gene calls are TRBV28 and TRBJ2-2; D possibly corresponds to TRBD1 (6 bases). V lost 6 bases and J lost 4, with 12 bases in between. This CDR3 spans 14 amino acids. Germline assignment: CDR1 MDHEN and CDR2 SYDVKM. The CDR3 spells CASRPDRSTGELFF. CDR3 DNA sequence: TGTGCCAGCAGACCCGACAGGTCCACCGGGGAGCTGTTTTTT.

The gene calls are TRBV6-5 and TRBJ1-2; no reliable D call. Germline V CDR1 and CDR2: MNHEY, SVGAGI. The CDR3 covers 14 residues. V shed 10 bases and J shed 7 bases, with 22 bases lying between them. The CDR3 is CATRGPLIIAGYTF. The CDR3 DNA reads TGTGCCACCCGCGGTCCCCTTATAATAGCTGGCTACACCTTC.

This clone was seen once. V and J are TRBV7-9 and TRBJ1-1; TRBD1 is a possible D gene (6 bases). Germline lookup yields CDR1 SEHNR and CDR2 FQNEAQ (reference sequence). This CDR3 spans 14 amino acids. Trimming left V 11 bases short and J 0 bases short, with 16 bases between. CDR3 DNA sequence: TGTGCCGCCGAGGACAGCTACATGAACACTGAAGCTTTCTTT. Encoded protein: CAAEDSYMNTEAFF.

This chain uses TRBV19 with TRBJ2-1; 10 bases map to TRBD2. Germline CDR1 LNHDA, CDR2 SQIVND (reference sequence). The V and J ends lost 6 bases and 10 bases, in that order; junction bases with no gene match: 9. The length of the CDR3 is 14 residues. CDR3 residues: CASSKQTTSGEQFF. CDR3 sequence (DNA): TGTGCCAGTAGCAAACAGACGACTAGCGGGGAGCAGTTCTTC.

This chain uses TRBV19 with TRBJ1-1; D is perhaps TRBD1 (6 bases). The V end lost 5 bases, the J end lost 5 bases, and 21 bases lay between the germline ends. The CDR3 totals 16 residues. Looked up from germline, CDR1 is LNHDA and CDR2 is SQIVND (reference sequence). Written as DNA, the CDR3 is TGTGCCAGTAGTTTAACAGGGCTTTGGGGAACAACTGAAGCTTTCTTT. This sequence encodes CASSLTGLWGTTEAFF.

This clone was found a few times. The chain links TRBV29-1 to TRBJ2-2; D remains unclear. Between the trimmed V and J ends, which lost 2 bases and 7 bases, there was a span of 5 bases. Germline CDR1 is SQVTM and CDR2 is ANQGSEA. The CDR3 covers 11 residues. The chain's CDR3 is CSVEYGGELFF. CDR3 DNA: TGCAGCGTTGAATACGGCGGGGAGCTGTTTTTT.

V is TRBV5-4 and J is TRBJ2-2; D perhaps matches TRBD1 (5 bases). This CDR3 has 16 residues. Germline CDR1 SGHNT, CDR2 YYREEE (reference sequence). V was pared by 4 bases and J by 0 bases, with 13 bases between. CDR3 amino acids: CASSRTQGTNTGELFF. DNA for the CDR3: TGTGCCAGCAGCAGAACCCAGGGAACGAACACCGGGGAGCTGTTTTTT.